These T cell receptor beta chains were read from a single sample in a study of blood T cell repertoires in COVID-19. Some clones are missing from TCRdb's copy, which holds only in-frame ones; the method was immunoSEQ multiplex PCR. The sample carries over 200,000 clones, 70% to 90% recorded once. The sequencing sample was made of peripheral blood. These receptors came from a young man with active or convalescent COVID-19. The CDR3 runs from the conserved cysteine through the conserved F or W. Fields, in order: clone size, D gene, V gene, J gene, CDR3 DNA, CDR3 protein. D genes are given only for firm matches. Not all rows give a size; the values are once, few, many and, for expanded clones, a class.

clone size: NA; D gene: NA; V gene: TRBV3-1/TRBV3-2; J gene: TRBJ2-5; CDR3 DNA: TGTGCCAGCAGCCAAGGACCGATTGGGCGCGAGACCCAGTACTTC; CDR3 protein: CASSQGPIGRETQYF
clone size: once; D gene: NA; V gene: TRBV10-3; J gene: TRBJ2-1; CDR3 DNA: TGTGCCATCAGTGAGCGTTTCGGGGGCTACAATGAGCAGTTCTTC; CDR3 protein: CAISERFGGYNEQFF
clone size: few; D gene: NA; V gene: TRBV21-1; J gene: TRBJ2-2; CDR3 DNA: TGTGCCAGCAGCAAACCAGCCGGGGAGCTGTTTTTT; CDR3 protein: CASSKPAGELFF
clone size: NA; D gene: NA; V gene: TRBV27; J gene: TRBJ1-2; CDR3 DNA: TGTGCCAGCGGCAGGACAGCAACCTATGGCTACACCTTC; CDR3 protein: CASGRTATYGYTF
clone size: NA; D gene: NA; V gene: TRBV14; J gene: TRBJ1-3; CDR3 DNA: TGTGCCAGCAGCCAAGATAAAGGGACTCACTCTGGAAACACCATATATTTT; CDR3 protein: CASSQDKGTHSGNTIYF
clone size: NA; D gene: TRBD2; V gene: TRBV27; J gene: TRBJ2-5; CDR3 DNA: TGTGCCAGCAGCCTTAGCGGGGGGAGAGGCGAGACCCAGTACTTC; CDR3 protein: CASSLSGGRGETQYF
clone size: NA; D gene: TRBD1; V gene: TRBV28; J gene: TRBJ2-7; CDR3 DNA: TGTGCCAGCAGTCCCCCGGGACAGGGTGCGCAGGAGCAGTACTTC; CDR3 protein: CASSPPGQGAQEQYF
clone size: once; D gene: NA; V gene: TRBV7-9; J gene: TRBJ2-7; CDR3 DNA: TGTGCCAGCAGCTTAATTGCCGGGAGCCCCTACGAGCAGTACTTC; CDR3 protein: CASSLIAGSPYEQYF
clone size: NA; D gene: TRBD1; V gene: TRBV5-6; J gene: TRBJ1-2; CDR3 DNA: TGTGCCAGCAGCCAAGGACAGGGCTATGGCTACACCTTC; CDR3 protein: CASSQGQGYGYTF
clone size: NA; D gene: TRBD2; V gene: TRBV7-2; J gene: TRBJ2-1; CDR3 DNA: TGTGCCAGCACCGAGAGACTAGCGGTATACAATGAGCAGTTCTTC; CDR3 protein: CASTERLAVYNEQFF
clone size: NA; D gene: TRBD1; V gene: TRBV7-9; J gene: TRBJ2-1; CDR3 DNA: TGTGCCAGCAGCTCGTGGACAGGGGCAAATGAGCAGTTCTTC; CDR3 protein: CASSSWTGANEQFF
clone size: NA; D gene: TRBD2; V gene: TRBV6-4; J gene: TRBJ2-1; CDR3 DNA: TGTGCCAGCAGTGCAAGACAGGGACTAGCGGGAGAGTCCTACAATGAGCAGTTCTTC; CDR3 protein: CASSARQGLAGESYNEQFF
clone size: NA; D gene: TRBD1; V gene: TRBV4-1; J gene: TRBJ2-7; CDR3 DNA: TGCGCCAGCAGCCAAGACGGAACAGGGGGCTATACTAGCGAGCAGTACTTC; CDR3 protein: CASSQDGTGGYTSEQYF
clone size: NA; D gene: TRBD2; V gene: TRBV24-1; J gene: TRBJ2-5; CDR3 DNA: TGTGCCACCAGTGATTTGGGGCTAGCGGGAGTAGAGACCCAGTACTTC; CDR3 protein: CATSDLGLAGVETQYF
clone size: NA; D gene: NA; V gene: TRBV2; J gene: TRBJ2-7; CDR3 DNA: TGTGCCAGCAGCCCGACAGCCGCAGGCTACGAGCAGTACTTC; CDR3 protein: CASSPTAAGYEQYF
clone size: NA; D gene: NA; V gene: TRBV7-2; J gene: TRBJ2-3; CDR3 DNA: TGTGCCAGCAGCACCGACGGGTCGTCTACAGATACGCAGTATTTT; CDR3 protein: CASSTDGSSTDTQYF
clone size: few; D gene: NA; V gene: TRBV6-5; J gene: TRBJ2-7; CDR3 DNA: TGTGCCAGCAGTTCCACCCACTCCTCCTACGAGCAGTACTTC; CDR3 protein: CASSSTHSSYEQYF
clone size: NA; D gene: NA; V gene: TRBV21-1; J gene: TRBJ1-2; CDR3 DNA: TGTGCCAGCAGCAAAGCGGGGGCCTATGGCTACACCTTC; CDR3 protein: CASSKAGAYGYTF
clone size: NA; D gene: TRBD2; V gene: TRBV6-1; J gene: TRBJ2-2; CDR3 DNA: TGTGCCAGCAGTGAAGCGCTAGCGGGGAACACCGGGGAGCTGTTTTTT; CDR3 protein: CASSEALAGNTGELFF
clone size: NA; D gene: NA; V gene: TRBV9; J gene: TRBJ1-1; CDR3 DNA: TGTGCCAGCAGCGTAGCCGGGTACACTGAAGCTTTCTTT; CDR3 protein: CASSVAGYTEAFF
clone size: NA; D gene: NA; V gene: TRBV30; J gene: TRBJ1-5; CDR3 DNA: TGTGCCTGGAGCCCCGTAAATCCCAATCAGCCCCAGCATTTT; CDR3 protein: CAWSPVNPNQPQHF
clone size: NA; D gene: NA; V gene: TRBV10-3; J gene: TRBJ2-3; CDR3 DNA: TGTGCCATCATAGACTTAGCGGCAGATACGCAGTATTTT; CDR3 protein: CAIIDLAADTQYF
clone size: NA; D gene: NA; V gene: TRBV12-3/TRBV12-4; J gene: TRBJ1-1; CDR3 DNA: TGTGCCAGCGGCCCCAGGGACACTGAAGCTTTCTTT; CDR3 protein: CASGPRDTEAFF
clone size: NA; D gene: TRBD1; V gene: TRBV27; J gene: TRBJ2-7; CDR3 DNA: TGTGCCAGCAGTTGGGGGGACAGGGGAGGTGAGCAGTACTTC; CDR3 protein: CASSWGDRGGEQYF
clone size: NA; D gene: NA; V gene: TRBV12-3/TRBV12-4; J gene: TRBJ1-2; CDR3 DNA: TGTGCCAGCAGTTCCCTAGGAGAGGGCTACACCTTC; CDR3 protein: CASSSLGEGYTF
clone size: NA; D gene: TRBD1; V gene: TRBV2; J gene: TRBJ2-2; CDR3 DNA: TGTGCCAGCAACGACAGGGTGAACACCGGGGAGCTGTTTTTT; CDR3 protein: CASNDRVNTGELFF
clone size: NA; D gene: TRBD2; V gene: TRBV3-1/TRBV3-2; J gene: TRBJ2-7; CDR3 DNA: TGTGCCAGCAGCCAACTAGCGGGAGCGGGGGAGCAGTACTTC; CDR3 protein: CASSQLAGAGEQYF
clone size: NA; D gene: TRBD1; V gene: TRBV15; J gene: TRBJ2-7; CDR3 DNA: TGTGCCACCAGCAGACCCGCCGGGACAGGGAAGTCCTACGAGCAGTACTTC; CDR3 protein: CATSRPAGTGKSYEQYF
clone size: NA; D gene: NA; V gene: TRBV5-4; J gene: TRBJ2-1; CDR3 DNA: TGTGCCAGCAGCTTGTATGCGGGGCACAATGAGCAGTTCTTC; CDR3 protein: CASSLYAGHNEQFF
clone size: NA; D gene: NA; V gene: TRBV7-2; J gene: TRBJ2-3; CDR3 DNA: TGTGCCAGCAGTCCACAGGGTCGAGATACGCAGTATTTT; CDR3 protein: CASSPQGRDTQYF
clone size: NA; D gene: NA; V gene: TRBV5-1; J gene: TRBJ1-1; CDR3 DNA: TGCGCCAGCAGCGGAGAGGGATTCACTGAAGCTTTCTTT; CDR3 protein: CASSGEGFTEAFF
clone size: NA; D gene: TRBD2; V gene: TRBV6-5; J gene: TRBJ2-7; CDR3 DNA: TGTGCCAGCAGTCCGACTAGCGGGGTGTACCGCGAGCAGTACTTC; CDR3 protein: CASSPTSGVYREQYF
clone size: NA; D gene: NA; V gene: TRBV21-1; J gene: TRBJ1-2; CDR3 DNA: TGTGCCAGCAGTCCGACCCCGACAGGCCCAGCTAACTATGGCTACACCTTC; CDR3 protein: CASSPTPTGPANYGYTF
clone size: NA; D gene: NA; V gene: TRBV4-3; J gene: TRBJ2-7; CDR3 DNA: TGCGCCAGCAGCCAAGGCGGCTACGAGCAGTACTTC; CDR3 protein: CASSQGGYEQYF
clone size: NA; D gene: NA; V gene: TRBV18; J gene: TRBJ1-1; CDR3 DNA: TGTGCCAGCTCACCACTACCAGGGAAGAACACTGAAGCTTTCTTT; CDR3 protein: CASSPLPGKNTEAFF
clone size: NA; D gene: NA; V gene: TRBV28; J gene: TRBJ1-5; CDR3 DNA: TGTGCCAGCAGTTTATCCGGAGGTGGCAATCAGCCCCAGCATTTT; CDR3 protein: CASSLSGGGNQPQHF
clone size: NA; D gene: NA; V gene: TRBV27; J gene: TRBJ2-7; CDR3 DNA: TGTGCCAGCAGTTTATCCCCCGGGAGCCACTACGAGCAGTACTTC; CDR3 protein: CASSLSPGSHYEQYF
clone size: NA; D gene: NA; V gene: TRBV6-2/TRBV6-3; J gene: TRBJ1-1; CDR3 DNA: TGTGCCAGCAGTTATTATCTATGGAACACTGAAGCTTTCTTT; CDR3 protein: CASSYYLWNTEAFF
clone size: NA; D gene: TRBD1; V gene: TRBV7-6; J gene: TRBJ1-3; CDR3 DNA: TGTGCCAGCAGCAACTCCGGGACAGGGCGTTTTTTCTCTGGAAACACCATATATTTT; CDR3 protein: CASSNSGTGRFFSGNTIYF
clone size: NA; D gene: TRBD1; V gene: TRBV5-6; J gene: TRBJ1-2; CDR3 DNA: TGTGCCAGCAGCTTAGGGTTCGACAGGGGGTTGACCCATGGCTACACCTTC; CDR3 protein: CASSLGFDRGLTHGYTF
clone size: NA; D gene: NA; V gene: TRBV7-2; J gene: TRBJ1-6; CDR3 DNA: TGTGCCAGCAGCTTGGAGCGTAATAATTCACCCCTCCACTTT; CDR3 protein: CASSLERNNSPLHF
clone size: few; D gene: TRBD2; V gene: TRBV24-1; J gene: TRBJ2-1; CDR3 DNA: TGTGCCACCAGTGACCCCAGGGCGGGGGAGTCCAATGAGCAGTTCTTC; CDR3 protein: CATSDPRAGESNEQFF